The TCR beta chain described here comes from a study of T cell responses to AZD1222 COVID-19 vaccine (dated by TCRdb to the early 2020s). A note on the overall study: AZD1222 recipients whose second dose came at about 4 weeks and those whose second dose came at about 12 weeks were combined into one group, since spike-specific TCR depth and breadth did not differ between the two schedules. TCR sequencing was performed for over 230 trial participants, of whom 200 to 220 were given two doses of AZD1222 and some 26 were given two doses of MenACWY control vaccine. Enrollment into the trials was organized by age into subgroups of 18-55, 56-69 and 70-plus years, and those subgroups contained about 160, 30 and 59 TCR-sequenced participants, respectively. General study outcomes and caveats: Conclusions about previously exposed vaccinees were limited because only six AZD1222 recipients were SARS-CoV-2 seropositive at baseline. Most participants were white British and females outnumbered males, and the authors suggested that clonal diversity may have been underestimated. Spike-specific TCR breadth and depth rose significantly after two AZD1222 doses compared with day 0 and with MenACWY recipients. The vaccine-associated CD4 TCRs covered the entire spike protein, and the dominant responses fell in regions 160-218 and 743-854. In the small 56-69-year group, the increase in depth fell short of significance, most likely because of low power. No day 14 peak-response samples were available, so repertoires were characterized only after the peak T cell response. Reportedly, close to half of the unique spike-specific TCRs recognized epitopes lying outside the regions that are mutated in the B.1.351 and B.1.1.7 variants.

Trimming leaves V shorter by 1 base and J shorter by 7 bases, with the junction holding 4 bases beyond the gene matches. CDR1 and CDR2 are read off the germline V gene (reference sequence) as LGHDT and YNNKEL. The CDR3 starts with the cysteine, ends with the phenylalanine, and has 15 residues. The retained sequence is limited to the CDR3, 45 bases, with the frame set at the first base. Details on this clone: Its antigen is still unknown. Nothing much larger sits one base from this clone, and base qualities are not available.

The CDR3 regions of human TCRbeta chains were analyzed by immunosequencing. The authors processed their data as follows. Repertoire TCRs were matched against a reference library of SARS-CoV-2-specific TCRs generated with the MIRA antigen-specificity platform. Breadth was defined as the fraction of unique TCRs that were SARS-CoV-2-associated, and depth was defined as the fraction of total T cells that were SARS-CoV-2-associated. Using the MIRA data, every spike-specific TCR was mapped to the spike region that the TCR reacted to and assigned to either a CD4 or a CD8 class. Log10-transformed breadth and depth values were compared by one-way ANOVA with Sidak's multiple comparisons tests. This immuneACCESS table, as held by TCRdb, lists in-frame sequences with V and J called but not all clones. Of the missing ones, under half trace to an unresolved V gene in checked studies; the others have no known cause. The V and J calls and the clone size are those of that table, but D and trimming were determined from the DNA. In this sample the table shows 86,000 or so clones, roughly nine tenths of which occur a single time. Clones ranked in the top ten supply about 3% of the sample.

The time point label of this sample denotes: baseline before first vaccination. Vaccinee samples came from UK trials COV001 and COV002, including a single-blind randomized controlled phase 2/3 trial of AZD1222 (ChAdOx1 nCoV-19) in healthy adults. Trial participant PBMC samples were collected at day 0 and day 28 after the second dose for TCRbeta chain sequencing. The sequence was collected from an adult in good health. The starting material was peripheral blood, obtained on day 0 of AZD1222 vaccination. The rearranged chain carries TRBV3-1 (or the pseudogene TRBV3-2) and TRBJ2-1, and TRBD2 aligns with 10 junction nucleotides. This receptor has the CDR3 CASSQALAGENEQFF. At the DNA level, the sequence is TGTGCCAGCAGCCAAGCTCTAGCGGGAGAAAATGAGCAGTTCTTC.